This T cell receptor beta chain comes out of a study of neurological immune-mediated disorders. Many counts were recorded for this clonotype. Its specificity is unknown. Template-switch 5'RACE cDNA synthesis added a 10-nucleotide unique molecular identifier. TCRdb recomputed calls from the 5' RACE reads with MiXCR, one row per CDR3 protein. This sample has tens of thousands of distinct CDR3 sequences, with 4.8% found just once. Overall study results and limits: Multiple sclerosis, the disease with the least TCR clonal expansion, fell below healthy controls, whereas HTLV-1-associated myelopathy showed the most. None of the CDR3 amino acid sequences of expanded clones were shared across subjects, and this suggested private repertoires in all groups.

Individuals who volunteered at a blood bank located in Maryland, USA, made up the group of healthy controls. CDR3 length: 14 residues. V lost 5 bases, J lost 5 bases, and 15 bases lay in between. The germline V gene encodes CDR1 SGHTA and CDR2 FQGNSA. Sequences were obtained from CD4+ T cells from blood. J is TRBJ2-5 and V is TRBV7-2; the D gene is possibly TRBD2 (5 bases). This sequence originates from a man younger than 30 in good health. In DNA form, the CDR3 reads TGTGCCAGCAGCACCCGGGATGGCAGGGAGACCCAGTACTTC. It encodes CASSTRDGRETQYF.